The 20 T cell receptor beta chains below come from one sample, sequenced in a study of post-analysis software for immune sequencing data. Study observations and caveats: Roughly 5 TRBV segments were significantly more frequent in patients than in controls. TRBV5-6, TRBV5-1 and TRBV20-1 were among these segments.

cDNA libraries of TCR beta carried unique molecular identifiers. TCRdb processed the PCR reads anew with MiXCR; each CDR3 protein has one entry. The sample carries about 560,000 distinct CDR3 sequences, 44% recorded once. These receptors have no known antigen. The specimen was blood. The receptor set was obtained from a girl between 5 and 17 years old with multiple sclerosis.

Regarding this clonotype: A read error may account for a junction end that differs from germline. The rearrangement links TRBV27 to TRBJ2-3; 7 bases align to TRBD1. The J call may be faulty, since TRBJ1-5 better matches the DNA end. Germline CDR1 MNHEY, CDR2 SMNVEV (reference sequence). The CDR3 runs to 14 residues. CDR3 coding DNA: TGTTCCAGCGGGGACGGACAGGTCGGTCAGCCCCAGCATTTT. This gives the protein CSSGDGQVGQPQHF.

The chain employs TRBV20-1 and TRBJ1-4; TRBD1 matches 9 bases. Germline assignment: CDR1 DFQATT and CDR2 SNEGSKA (reference sequence). This CDR3 comprises 17 residues. The V and J ends lost 3 bases and 7 bases, in that order; junction bases with no gene match: 15. CDR3: CSASPRDRDPRGEKLFF. The CDR3 DNA reads TGCAGTGCTAGTCCCCGGGACAGGGACCCTCGGGGTGAAAAACTGTTTTTT.

This chain connects TRBV6-6 to TRBJ1-5, with D maybe TRBD1 (5 bases). Germline CDR1 and CDR2: MNHNY and SVGAGI (reference sequence). V lost 5 bases and J lost 0, with 14 bases in between. This CDR3 comprises 16 residues. CDR3 in DNA: TGTGCCAGCAGTGGCCAGGGTAGTGATAGCAATCAGCCCCAGCATTTT. Protein product: CASSGQGSDSNQPQHF.

In its sample, this clonotype was seen a few times. The chain has TRBV28 and TRBJ1-1; TRBD1 is a possible D gene (6 bases). The CDR3 runs to 15 residues. Looked up from germline, CDR1 is MDHEN and CDR2 is SYDVKM. Trimming shortened V by 10 bases and J by 5 bases, and 23 bases separated the two germline ends. Here the CDR3 DNA reads TGTGCCACCTCCGGAGGTCGGGGGGCAAGAACTGAAGCTTTCTTT. Translating gives CATSGGRGARTEAFF.

V is TRBV6-5 and J is TRBJ2-3; possibly TRBD2 for D (7 bases). This CDR3 contains 15 residues. CDR1 is MNHEY and CDR2 is SVGAGI in the germline V gene. With 8 bases removed from V and 4 bases from J, the gap between germline ends came to 19 bases. DNA for the CDR3: TGTGCCAGCGGGAGTCTCAGGGGAGGGGCAGATACGCAGTATTTT. This gives the protein CASGSLRGGADTQYF.

This rearrangement joins TRBV12-3 or TRBV12-4 to TRBJ1-2, with a possible D match to TRBD1 (5 bases). V was clipped by 4 bases and J by 10 bases, with 16 bases between them. CDR3 size: 13 residues. This CDR3 reads CASSSSGPFLYTF. The CDR3 DNA follows: TGTGCCAGCAGTTCGTCAGGGCCGTTTCTCTACACCTTC.

In its sample, this clonotype was seen once. CDR3 in amino acids: CSASSRISSNEQYF. For the CDR3, the DNA is TGCAGTGCTAGTTCGCGTATTAGCTCAAACGAGCAGTACTTC. V usage is TRBV20-1 and J usage is TRBJ2-5, with D hard to call. The DNA end lines up better with TRBJ2-7; the J call may be wrong. The CDR3 has 14 residues. CDR1 is DFQATT, CDR2 SNEGSKA, per germline (reference sequence).

This chain uses TRBV12-3 or TRBV12-4 with TRBJ1-1, with D perhaps TRBD1 (5 bases). The CDR3 has 13 residues. The ends were cut back, 7 bases at V and 4 bases at J, with 13 bases in the middle. CDR3 in DNA: TGTGCCAGCACCGTCGGGGGGAGCACTGAAGCTTTCTTT. Its translation is CASTVGGSTEAFF.

In its sample, this clonotype was seen a few times. This sequence joins TRBV7-2 and TRBJ1-2; D not certain. The CDR3 runs to 15 residues. V lost 6 bases to trimming and J lost 3 bases, with 17 bases between them. Germline-derived CDR1 and CDR2 are SGHTA and FQGNSA. The CDR3 reads CASSLMLGGHYGYTF. The CDR3 nucleotides are TGTGCCAGCAGTCTAATGCTCGGAGGGCACTATGGCTACACCTTC. The full variable domain, its missing parts supplied by reference TRBV7-2 and TRBJ1-2, is GAGVSQSPSNKVTEKGKDVELRCDPISGHTALYWYRQSLGQGLEFLIYFQGNSAPDKSGLPSDRFSAERTGGSVSTLTIQRTQQEDSAVYLCASSLMLGGHYGYTFGSGTRLTVV.

This clonotype was seen only once. The genes are TRBV7-9 and TRBJ2-3, with D perhaps matching TRBD1 or TRBD2 (5 bases each). The germline V and J ends were trimmed by 6 bases and 7 bases, with 20 bases remaining between them. Germline assignment: CDR1 SEHNR and CDR2 FQNEAQ (reference sequence). The CDR3 spans 15 residues. CDR3: CASRVSYRDPNTQYF. The DNA of the CDR3 is TGTGCCAGCAGGGTTAGCTACCGGGACCCTAATACGCAGTATTTT.

This clonotype was observed a few times. The chain employs TRBV10-3 and TRBJ2-1; 10 nucleotides match TRBD2. Germline trimming cut 6 bases from V and 8 bases from J; bases unmatched to any gene: 7. Germline values: CDR1 ENHRY, CDR2 SYGVKD. The CDR3 length is 14 residues. CDR3 DNA: TGTGCCATCAGAGGTCTAGCGGGAGCCGATGAGCAGTTCTTC. It translates to CAIRGLAGADEQFF.

This chain joins TRBV11-2 and TRBJ2-7; 12 bases agree with TRBD2. Germline V CDR1 and CDR2: SGHAT, FQNNGV. V was clipped by 2 bases and J by 2 bases; unmatched bases: 10. The CDR3 contains 18 residues. The CDR3 is CASSLSTSGSIGAYEQYF. Written as DNA, the CDR3 is TGTGCCAGCAGCTTATCGACTAGCGGGAGTATAGGGGCCTACGAGCAGTACTTC.

This chain uses TRBV12-3 or TRBV12-4 with TRBJ2-4; weak D call: TRBD1 (5 bases). The end of the DNA is better explained by TRBJ2-7, so the J call may be wrong. The CDR3 consists of 14 residues. The CDR3 DNA is TGTGCCAGCAGTTTCATGCCAGGGTGGTACGAGCAGTACTTC. Translated, it gives CASSFMPGWYEQYF.

There are a few counts of this clonotype. V and J are TRBV29-1 and TRBJ2-7; D gene unclear. This CDR3 has 14 residues. The germline gives CDR1 SQVTM, CDR2 ANQGSEA. V was cut by 1 base and J by 2 bases, with 12 bases left in between. The CDR3 loop reads CSVEGLGLAYEQYF. The CDR3 nucleotides are TGCAGCGTTGAAGGTCTAGGGCTAGCCTACGAGCAGTACTTC.

This clonotype appeared a few times. The chain recombines TRBV7-2 with TRBJ2-5; 8 positions match TRBD1. This CDR3 has 15 residues. V trimming: 3 bases; J trimming: 4 bases; junction bases outside the gene matches: 7. Germline V gene sequence: CDR1 SGHTA, CDR2 FQGNSA. CDR3 nucleotides: TGTGCCAGCAGCTTTGGACAGGGATTGAGAGAGACCCAGTACTTC. Protein product: CASSFGQGLRETQYF.

The rearrangement joins TRBV12-3 or TRBV12-4 to TRBJ1-2; D gene unclear. V was pared by 6 bases and J by 2 bases, with 13 bases between. The CDR3 totals 14 residues. Here the CDR3 DNA reads TGTGCCAGCAGCCCCTTGGCAGGCAACTATGGCTACACCTTC. It yields the protein CASSPLAGNYGYTF.

The V call is TRBV20-1, the J call TRBJ2-3, with 8 bases that match TRBD2. Germline assignment: CDR1 DFQATT and CDR2 SNEGSKA (reference sequence). There are 16 residues in the CDR3. The J segment lost 6 bases and the V segment lost 6 bases, leaving 17 bases of the junction unmatched. The CDR3 here is CSAETLAGTSWDTQYF. CDR3 in DNA: TGCAGTGCAGAGACTTTAGCGGGGACGTCCTGGGATACGCAGTATTTT.

The table lists this clonotype with a few counts. J is TRBJ1-2 and V is TRBV20-1; maybe TRBD1 (6 bases). Trimming cost V 4 bases and J 0 bases, with 15 bases left between them. CDR1 and CDR2 (germline): DFQATT, SNEGSKA (reference sequence). The CDR3 consists of 15 residues. CDR3 amino acids: CSATEGGTANYGYTF. The CDR3 DNA reads as TGCAGTGCTACAGAGGGGGGAACTGCTAACTATGGCTACACCTTC.

This clonotype has a handful of counts. The chain employs TRBV7-9 and TRBJ2-1; D is possibly TRBD1 (6 bases). The CDR3 consists of 13 residues. Germline V gene sequence: CDR1 SEHNR, CDR2 FQNEAQ (reference sequence). V lost 5 bases and J lost 10, with 15 bases in between. CDR3 bases: TGTGCCAGCAGCGCACAGGGTCCGGGGGAGCAGTTCTTC. It yields the protein CASSAQGPGEQFF.

The chain combines TRBV5-1 with TRBJ2-1, with D uncertain. CDR3 size: 14 residues. Germline V CDR1 and CDR2: SGHRS, YFSETQ. Deletions cut 3 bases from V and 5 bases from J, with 12 bases between. CDR3 bases: TGCGCCAGCAGCTCCATCTCTTATGACAATGAGCAGTTCTTC. This sequence encodes CASSSISYDNEQFF.